This record looks at one TCR beta chain sequence and its context. CDR3 length equals 15 residues. Losses at the gene ends were 5 bases for V and 0 bases for J; bases not matched to a gene: 3. The V gene's germline CDR1 is SGDLS and CDR2 YYNGEE. Per sorted-subset replicate PCR, input was approximately 0.2 ug DNA, representing roughly 28,000 T cell genomes. Only in-frame clones appear in the TCRdb table, and some are missing; sequencing was by immunoSEQ multiplex PCR. The sample lists millions of clones, about 95% seen once, with 1% to 1.3% in the top ten. Naive CD8 populations comprised CD45RO-negative cells positively selected for CCR7, excluding terminally differentiated effector memory CD45RA+ cells. Every donor, a Caucasian adult, lived in Nashville, Tennessee. These data originate in a study of shared clonotypes between healthy human individuals.

Material: naive CD8+ T cells sorted from blood. The TCR sequence derives from a man between 18 and 29 years old in good health. The V and J genes are TRBV9 and TRBJ2-3, with 10 positions matching TRBD2. CDR3 sequence reads: CASSMTSGSTDTQYF. CDR3 nucleotide sequence: TGTGCCAGCAGTATGACTAGCGGGAGCACAGATACGCAGTATTTT.